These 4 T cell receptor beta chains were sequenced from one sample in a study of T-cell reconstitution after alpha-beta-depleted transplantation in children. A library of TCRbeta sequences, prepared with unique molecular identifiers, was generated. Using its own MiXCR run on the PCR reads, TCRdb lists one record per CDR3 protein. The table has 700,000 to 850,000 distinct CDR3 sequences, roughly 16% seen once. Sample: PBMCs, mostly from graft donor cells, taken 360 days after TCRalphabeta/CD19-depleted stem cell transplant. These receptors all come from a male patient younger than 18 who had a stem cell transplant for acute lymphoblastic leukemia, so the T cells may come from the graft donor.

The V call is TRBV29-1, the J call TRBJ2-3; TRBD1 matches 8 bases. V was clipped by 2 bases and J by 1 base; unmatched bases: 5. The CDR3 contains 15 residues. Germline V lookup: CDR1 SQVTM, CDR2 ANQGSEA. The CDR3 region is CSVEREDRGTDTQYF. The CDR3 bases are TGCAGCGTTGAAAGGGAGGACAGGGGCACAGATACGCAGTATTTT.

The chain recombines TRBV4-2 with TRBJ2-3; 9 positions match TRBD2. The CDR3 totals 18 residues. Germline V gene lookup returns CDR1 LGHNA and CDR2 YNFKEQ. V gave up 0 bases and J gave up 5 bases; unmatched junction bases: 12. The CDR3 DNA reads TGTGCCAGCAGCCAAGATTCGGCGGGAGGGCCGCTGGTAGATACGCAGTATTTT. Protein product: CASSQDSAGGPLVDTQYF.

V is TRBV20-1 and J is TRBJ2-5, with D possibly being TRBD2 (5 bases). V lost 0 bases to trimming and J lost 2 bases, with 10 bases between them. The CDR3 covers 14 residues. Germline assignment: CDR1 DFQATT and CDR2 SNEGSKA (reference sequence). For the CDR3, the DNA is TGCAGTGCTAGAGATCTGACGGGACAAGAGACCCAGTACTTC. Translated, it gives CSARDLTGQETQYF.

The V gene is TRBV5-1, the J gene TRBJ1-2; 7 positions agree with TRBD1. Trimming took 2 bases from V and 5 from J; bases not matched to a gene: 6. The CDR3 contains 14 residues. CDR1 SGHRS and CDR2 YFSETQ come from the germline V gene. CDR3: CASSFGDSSYGYTF. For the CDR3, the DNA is TGCGCCAGCAGCTTTGGGGACAGCTCGTATGGCTACACCTTC.